The present TCR beta chain was sequenced within a study of neurological immune-mediated disorders. This clonotype was seen at least ten times. cDNA was made by 5'RACE with 10-nucleotide random UMIs. TCRdb re-called the 5' RACE reads through MiXCR, storing one row per CDR3 protein. This sample has about 120,000 distinct CDR3 sequences, with 3.2% found just once. This receptor was obtained from a woman under 40 with multiple sclerosis. Specimen: PBMCs.

The CDR3 sequence is CASGDRDNEQFF. CDR3 DNA sequence: TGTGCCAGTGGGGACAGGGACAATGAGCAGTTCTTC. This chain joins TRBV10-3 and TRBJ2-1; 9 bases are a match to TRBD1. The CDR3 is made up of 12 amino acids. Trimming at V came to 10 bases and at J to 5 bases, leaving 3 bases not matched to a gene. Per the germline V gene, CDR1 is ENHRY and CDR2 is SYGVKD.